These 19 T cell receptor beta chains came from one sample sequenced in a study of cytomegalovirus exposure and HLA in healthy donors (dated by TCRdb to the late 2010s). Library generation was performed with the immunoSEQ multiplex PCR assay. For the multiplex PCR, a mixture combining 60 forward primers for TCR Vbeta segments and 13 reverse primers for TCR Jbeta segments was used. As stored in TCRdb, this immuneACCESS dataset retains in-frame rearrangements with V and J assigned. A fraction of the clones does not appear; measured against another copy, unresolved V genes explain less than half of the discrepancy, and the remainder lacks a known reason. The sample table lists tens of thousands of clones, roughly 70% of them with a count of one. Together, the top ten hold around a tenth of the sample. The sequencing input was PBMCs. The source is a woman aged 45-59 years in good health and CMV-seropositive.

This clone was counted once. The chain is built from TRBV2 and TRBJ1-5, with D uncertain. V lost 5 bases, J lost 0 bases, and 8 bases lay in between. Germline V gene sequence: CDR1 SNHLY, CDR2 FYNNEI. This CDR3 has 14 residues. CDR3 bases: TGTGCCAGCAGTTGGGCTTATAGCAATCAGCCCCAGCATTTT. Encoded protein: CASSWAYSNQPQHF.

The chain uses TRBV7-2 and TRBJ2-3; 11 bases are a match to TRBD2. Germline CDR1 reads SGHTA; CDR2 reads FQGNSA. J lost 2 bases, V lost 2 bases, and 3 bases had no gene match. The CDR3 totals 16 residues. In DNA, the CDR3 is TGTGCCAGCAGCTTACTAGCGGGAGGACCCACAGATACGCAGTATTTT. This translates into CASSLLAGGPTDTQYF.

The chain recombines TRBV5-1 with TRBJ2-6; perhaps TRBD1 as D (5 bases). V gave up 4 bases and J gave up 0 bases, with 11 bases separating them. CDR3 size: 16 residues. CDR1 and CDR2 from the germline V gene are SGHRS and YFSETQ. As DNA, the CDR3 is TGCGCCAGCAGCCTTCCACAGGTCTCTGGGGCCAACGTCCTGACTTTC. This encodes CASSLPQVSGANVLTF.

The sample holds one count of this clone. The V gene is TRBV10-1, the J gene TRBJ1-1; D not certain. There are 16 residues in the CDR3. CDR1 WNHNN and CDR2 SYGVQD come from the germline V gene (reference sequence). Trimming took off 3 bases at V and 0 bases at J, with 14 bases between the two ends. The CDR3 loop reads CASSDSAAGLNTEAFF. The CDR3 region has the DNA TGCGCCAGCAGTGACTCAGCAGCGGGATTGAACACTGAAGCTTTCTTT.

This chain connects TRBV29-1 to TRBJ2-1; 11 positions match TRBD2. The CDR3 sequence is 15 residues long. Germline V CDR1 and CDR2: SQVTM, ANQGSEA. J gave up 8 bases and V 1 base, and 7 bases lay outside the gene matches. The CDR3 protein is CSVEVAGGRLYEQFF. CDR3 in DNA: TGCAGCGTTGAAGTAGCGGGGGGGCGGCTGTATGAGCAGTTCTTC.

The chain couples TRBV9 to TRBJ2-3; TRBD1 agrees at 8 bases. The CDR3 consists of 15 residues. J lost 5 bases, V lost 3 bases, and 8 bases had no gene match. Germline V gives CDR1 SGDLS, CDR2 YYNGEE. This CDR3 reads CASSAGQAVIDTQYF. The CDR3 DNA follows: TGTGCCAGCAGCGCGGGACAGGCTGTTATAGATACGCAGTATTTT.

The chain joins TRBV19 to TRBJ1-2, with 7 bases fitting TRBD1. The J segment lost 2 bases and the V segment lost 6 bases, leaving 9 bases of the junction unmatched. In germline, CDR1 is LNHDA, CDR2 SQIVND (reference sequence). This CDR3 comprises 15 residues. The CDR3 region is CASSRGTDSNYGYTF. CDR3 bases: TGTGCCAGTAGCAGAGGGACAGACTCAAACTATGGCTACACCTTC.

The gene calls are TRBV29-1 and TRBJ2-7; D may be TRBD1 (7 bases). Germline V gene sequence: CDR1 SQVTM, CDR2 ANQGSEA. Trimming shortened V by 6 bases and J by 4 bases, and 25 bases separated the two germline ends. This CDR3 has 16 residues. The CDR3 sequence is CSVQGGIPGQSYEQYF. The CDR3 DNA is TGCAGCGTCCAAGGGGGGATCCCGGGACAGAGTTACGAGCAGTACTTC.

The chain is built from TRBV10-1 and TRBJ2-2; no reliable D call. The CDR3 sequence is 13 residues long. Trimming left V 4 bases short and J 1 base short, with 4 bases between. CDR1 and CDR2 (germline): WNHNN, SYGVQD (reference sequence). The CDR3 loop reads CASSVQNTGELFF. As DNA, the CDR3 is TGCGCCAGCAGTGTCCAGAACACCGGGGAGCTGTTTTTT.

The chain employs TRBV4-1 and TRBJ1-5, with 9 bases fitting TRBD1. CDR3 length: 15 amino acids. Germline V gene data show CDR1 as MGHRA and CDR2 as YSYEKL. V lost 4 bases to trimming and J lost 4 bases; unmatched junction nucleotides: 5. The CDR3 loop is CASSRLTGGNQPQHF. In DNA form, the CDR3 reads TGCGCCAGCAGCCGATTGACAGGGGGGAATCAGCCCCAGCATTTT.

Only a few counts were recorded for this clone. The same CDR3 can be traced to other DNA sequences in this sample. V usage is TRBV19 and J usage is TRBJ1-1, with 9 bases lining up with TRBD1. The CDR3 has 13 amino acids. J gave up 4 bases and V 7 bases, and 4 bases lay outside the gene matches. Germline CDR1 is LNHDA and CDR2 is SQIVND (reference sequence). The CDR3 sequence: CASIRTGATEAFF. The CDR3 DNA follows: TGTGCCAGTATCCGGACAGGGGCCACTGAAGCTTTCTTT.

This chain uses TRBV4-1 with TRBJ2-5; D may be TRBD2 (6 bases). Germline-derived CDR1 and CDR2 are MGHRA and YSYEKL. The CDR3 contains 16 residues. The V and J ends lost 0 bases and 4 bases respectively, with 15 bases between them. This chain's CDR3 is CASSQDSGEDVETQYF. CDR3 bases: TGCGCCAGCAGCCAAGATTCCGGGGAGGATGTAGAGACCCAGTACTTC.

The chain recombines TRBV29-1 with TRBJ2-7, with 9 bases lining up with TRBD1. CDR3 size: 14 residues. CDR1 SQVTM and CDR2 ANQGSEA come from the germline V gene. V shed 4 bases, J shed 5 bases, and the junction held 9 bases outside the gene matches. The CDR3 is CSVALGQGRNEQYF. The CDR3 DNA reads as TGCAGCGTTGCCCTCGGACAGGGGAGGAACGAGCAGTACTTC.

This chain joins TRBV5-4 and TRBJ1-6; 9 positions match TRBD1. With V trimmed by 2 bases and J by 7 bases, 13 bases remained unmatched. This CDR3 region has 18 residues. CDR1 SGHNT and CDR2 YYREEE come from the germline V gene (reference sequence). CDR3 nucleotides: TGTGCCAGCAGCTTTGGGACAGGGACCCCTTGGGAGAATTCACCCCTCCACTTT. Its protein is CASSFGTGTPWENSPLHF.

This clone was detected only a few times. The chain combines TRBV19 with TRBJ2-1; TRBD1 matches at 12 bases. CDR3 length: 15 residues. The germline V gene encodes CDR1 LNHDA and CDR2 SQIVND (reference sequence). V gave up 3 bases and J gave up 7 bases; unmatched junction bases: 4. The CDR3, as DNA: TGTGCCAGTAGTATGGGGACAGGGGGCAAGAATGAGCAGTTCTTC. As protein: CASSMGTGGKNEQFF.

This chain uses TRBV28 with TRBJ1-2; 7 bases match TRBD1. Germline V gene sequence: CDR1 MDHEN, CDR2 SYDVKM. Trimming removed 9 bases from V and 3 bases from J; junction bases left unmatched: 7. CDR3 length: 13 residues. CDR3 sequence reads: CASRQGPDYGYTF. The DNA of the CDR3 is TGTGCCAGTCGACAGGGCCCGGACTATGGCTACACCTTC.

The CDR3 here is CASLEGRAYEQYF. As DNA, the CDR3 is TGTGCCAGCCTAGAAGGGCGGGCCTACGAGCAGTACTTC. The chain carries TRBV27 and TRBJ2-7, with a weak D call TRBD2 (5 bases). The length of the CDR3 is 13 residues. From germline, CDR1 is MNHEY and CDR2 SMNVEV (reference sequence). V gave up 8 bases and J gave up 2 bases, with 13 bases separating them.

A single count supports this clone. V gene TRBV7-2 combines with J gene TRBJ1-5, with a tentative D call TRBD1 (6 bases). Germline CDR1 reads SGHTA; CDR2 reads FQGNSA. This CDR3 is built from 16 residues. V dropped 1 base and J dropped 4 bases, with 14 bases sitting between them. The CDR3 spells CASSLGGAGTNQPQHF. The CDR3 nucleotides read TGTGCCAGCAGCTTAGGAGGGGCAGGGACAAATCAGCCCCAGCATTTT.

This CDR3 is CASSPVRTGTSGVNEQFF. The CDR3, as DNA: TGTGCCAGCAGCCCCGTCCGGACCGGGACTAGCGGGGTAAACGAGCAGTTCTTC. J is TRBJ2-1 and V is TRBV7-8, with 13 bases identical to TRBD2. Unmatched junction bases numbered 17, after V lost 5 bases and J lost 10 bases. The CDR3 is 18 amino acids. Per germline, CDR1 SGHVS and CDR2 FQNEAQ.